A single sample gave rise to the 3 T cell receptor beta chains below, sequenced in a study of CD8+ T cells in alopecia areata. Extracted from the samples, RNA was reverse transcribed into cDNA to serve as the sequencing template. The table came from immunoSEQ multiplex PCR; TCRdb's copy has only in-frame clones and leaves some out. The sample includes hundreds of thousands of clones, about 62% of them seen just once. The treatment denotes: oral pan-JAK inhibitor, 5-10 mg twice daily. The sequenced sample was CD4+ T cells sorted from blood, obtained between weeks 51 and 54, from a patient treated with tofacitinib. These receptor sequences come from a human donor with alopecia areata.

On this clone itself: The identical CDR3 is also encoded by other nucleotide sequences in the sample. The V and J genes are TRBV29-1 and TRBJ2-3; no reliable D call. Germline values: CDR1 SQVTM, CDR2 ANQGSEA. This CDR3 contains 11 residues. Deletions cut 2 bases from V and 2 bases from J, with 2 bases between. The CDR3 spells CSVEPTDTQYF. The DNA of the CDR3 is TGCAGCGTTGAACCCACAGATACGCAGTATTTT.

This clone has a handful of counts. The chain links TRBV10-3 to TRBJ2-7; TRBD1 might be the D (6 bases). The V end was cut by 0 bases, the J end by 3 bases, with 15 bases between. The CDR3 spans 16 residues. Germline V gene lookup returns CDR1 ENHRY and CDR2 SYGVKD. Here the CDR3 reads CAISESTGQMSYEQYF. CDR3 in DNA: TGTGCCATCAGTGAGTCGACGGGACAAATGAGCTACGAGCAGTACTTC.

V usage is TRBV4-3 and J usage is TRBJ1-2; D not certain. This CDR3 is 13 amino acids long. The germline CDR1 and CDR2 sequences are LGHNA and YSLEER. V shed 3 bases and J shed 8 bases, with 13 bases lying between them. CDR3 region: CASSHPGIRGYTF. The CDR3 nucleotides read TGCGCCAGCAGCCACCCCGGCATTCGGGGCTACACCTTC.